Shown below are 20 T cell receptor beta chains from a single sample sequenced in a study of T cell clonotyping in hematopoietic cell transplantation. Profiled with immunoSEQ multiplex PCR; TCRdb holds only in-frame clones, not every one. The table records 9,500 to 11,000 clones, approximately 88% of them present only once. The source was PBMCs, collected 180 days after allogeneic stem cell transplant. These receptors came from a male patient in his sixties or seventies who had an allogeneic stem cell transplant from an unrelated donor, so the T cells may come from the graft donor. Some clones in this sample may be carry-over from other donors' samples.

For the CDR3, the DNA is TGTGCCAGCAGTTACGGGCCCGGGAGCTACACCTTC. This translates into CASSYGPGSYTF. V usage is TRBV6-5 and J usage is TRBJ1-2, with no clear D. Between the trimmed V and J ends, which lost 2 bases and 9 bases, there was a span of 10 bases. There are 12 residues in the CDR3. Germline assignment: CDR1 MNHEY and CDR2 SVGAGI.

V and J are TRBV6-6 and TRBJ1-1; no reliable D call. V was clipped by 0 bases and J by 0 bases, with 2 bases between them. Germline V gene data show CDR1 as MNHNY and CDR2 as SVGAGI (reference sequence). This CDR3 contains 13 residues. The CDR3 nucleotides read TGTGCCAGCAGTTACTCGGTGAACACTGAAGCTTTCTTT. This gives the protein CASSYSVNTEAFF.

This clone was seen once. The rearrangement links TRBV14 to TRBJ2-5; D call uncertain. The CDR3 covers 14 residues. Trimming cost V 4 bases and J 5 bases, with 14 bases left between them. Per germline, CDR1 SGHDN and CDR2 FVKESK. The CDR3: CASSRRVAWETQYF. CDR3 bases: TGTGCCAGCAGCCGCCGGGTGGCGTGGGAGACCCAGTACTTC.

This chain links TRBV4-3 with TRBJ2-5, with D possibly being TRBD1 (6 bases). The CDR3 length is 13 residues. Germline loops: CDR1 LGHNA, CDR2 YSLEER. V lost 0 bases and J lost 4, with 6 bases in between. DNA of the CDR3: TGCGCCAGCAGCCAAGACAGGGGAGAGACCCAGTACTTC. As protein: CASSQDRGETQYF.

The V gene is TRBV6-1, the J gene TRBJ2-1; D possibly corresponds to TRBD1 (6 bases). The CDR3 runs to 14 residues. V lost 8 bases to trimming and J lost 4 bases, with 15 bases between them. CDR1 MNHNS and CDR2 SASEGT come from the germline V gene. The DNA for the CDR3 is TGTGCCAGCGCCACAGGGAGAGCTTACAATGAGCAGTTCTTC. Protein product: CASATGRAYNEQFF.

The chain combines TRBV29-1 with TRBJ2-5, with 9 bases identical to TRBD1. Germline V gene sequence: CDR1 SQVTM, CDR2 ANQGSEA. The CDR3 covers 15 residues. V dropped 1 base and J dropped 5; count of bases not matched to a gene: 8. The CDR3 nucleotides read TGCAGCGTTGAAGTCATGTGGACAGGGGCGGAGACCCAGTACTTC. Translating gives CSVEVMWTGAETQYF. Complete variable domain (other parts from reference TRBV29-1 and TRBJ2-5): SAVISQKPSRDICQRGTSLTIQCQVDSQVTMMFWYRQQPGQSLTLIATANQGSEATYESGFVIDKFPISRPNLTFSTLTVSNMSPEDSSIYLCSVEVMWTGAETQYFGPGTRLLVL.

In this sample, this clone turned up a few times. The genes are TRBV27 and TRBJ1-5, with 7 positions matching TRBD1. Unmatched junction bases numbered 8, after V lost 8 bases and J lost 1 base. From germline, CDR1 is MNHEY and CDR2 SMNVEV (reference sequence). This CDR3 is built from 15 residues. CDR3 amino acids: CASGRATGSNQPQHF. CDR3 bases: TGTGCCAGCGGTCGGGCGACAGGGAGCAATCAGCCCCAGCATTTT.

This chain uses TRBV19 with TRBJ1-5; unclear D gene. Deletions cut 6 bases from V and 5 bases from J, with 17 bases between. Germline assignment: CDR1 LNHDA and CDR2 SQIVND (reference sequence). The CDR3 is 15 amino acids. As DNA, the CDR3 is TGTGCCAGTAGCCTGAGACGGCAATTGGATCAGCCCCAGCATTTT. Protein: CASSLRRQLDQPQHF. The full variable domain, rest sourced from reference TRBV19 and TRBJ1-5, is DGGITQSPKYLFRKEGQNVTLSCEQNLNHDAMYWYRQDPGQGLRLIYYSQIVNDFQKGDIAEGYSVSREKKESFPLTVTSAQKNPTAFYLCASSLRRQLDQPQHFGDGTRLSIL.

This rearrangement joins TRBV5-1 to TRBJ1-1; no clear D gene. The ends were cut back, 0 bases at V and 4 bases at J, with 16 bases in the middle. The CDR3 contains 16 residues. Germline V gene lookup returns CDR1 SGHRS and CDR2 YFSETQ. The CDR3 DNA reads TGCGCCAGCAGCTTGGGAGGGCTGTCGGGAAGCACTGAAGCTTTCTTT. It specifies CASSLGGLSGSTEAFF.

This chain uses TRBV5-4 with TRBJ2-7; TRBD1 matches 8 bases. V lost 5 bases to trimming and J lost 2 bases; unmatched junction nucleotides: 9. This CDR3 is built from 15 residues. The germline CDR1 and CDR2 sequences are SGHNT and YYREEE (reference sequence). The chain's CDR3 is CASRDTGTGTYEQYF. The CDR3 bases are TGTGCCAGCAGGGATACCGGGACAGGAACCTACGAGCAGTACTTC.

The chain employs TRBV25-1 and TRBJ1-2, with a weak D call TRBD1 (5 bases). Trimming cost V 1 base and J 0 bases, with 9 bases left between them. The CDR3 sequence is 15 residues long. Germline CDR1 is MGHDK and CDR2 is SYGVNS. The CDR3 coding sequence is TGTGCCAGCAGTGAATTGGGGGGTACTAACTATGGCTACACCTTC. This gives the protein CASSELGGTNYGYTF.

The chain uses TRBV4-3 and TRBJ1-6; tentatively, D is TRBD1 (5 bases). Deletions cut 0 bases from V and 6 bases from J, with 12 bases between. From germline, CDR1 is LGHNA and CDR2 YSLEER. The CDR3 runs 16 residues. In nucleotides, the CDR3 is TGCGCCAGCAGCCAAGACCCGACGGGACGTAATTCACCCCTCCACTTT. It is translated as CASSQDPTGRNSPLHF.

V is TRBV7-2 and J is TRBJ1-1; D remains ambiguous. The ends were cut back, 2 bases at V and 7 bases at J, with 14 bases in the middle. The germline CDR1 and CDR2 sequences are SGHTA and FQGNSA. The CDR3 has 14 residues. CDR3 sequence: CASSLIRAGVEAFF. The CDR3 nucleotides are TGTGCCAGCAGCTTAATCCGGGCTGGGGTTGAAGCTTTCTTT.

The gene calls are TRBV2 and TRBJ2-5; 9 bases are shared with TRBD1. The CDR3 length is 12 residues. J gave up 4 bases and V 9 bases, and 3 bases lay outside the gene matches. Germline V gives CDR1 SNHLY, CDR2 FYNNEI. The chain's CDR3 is CASTGQGETQYF. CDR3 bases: TGTGCCAGTACGGGACAGGGAGAGACCCAGTACTTC.

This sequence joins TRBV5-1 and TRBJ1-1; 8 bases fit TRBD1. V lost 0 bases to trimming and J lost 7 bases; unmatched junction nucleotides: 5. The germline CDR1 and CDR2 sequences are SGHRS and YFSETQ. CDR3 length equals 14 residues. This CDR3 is CASSLGDRSIEAFF. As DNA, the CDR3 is TGCGCCAGCAGCTTGGGGGACAGGTCCATTGAAGCTTTCTTT.

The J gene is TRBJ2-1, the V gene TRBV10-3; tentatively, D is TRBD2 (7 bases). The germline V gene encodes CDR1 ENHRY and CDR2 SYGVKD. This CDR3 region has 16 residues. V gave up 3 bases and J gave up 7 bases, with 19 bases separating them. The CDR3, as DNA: TGTGCCATCAGTGAAACGGGGGGCCCGTTTTCAAATGAGCAGTTCTTC. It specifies CAISETGGPFSNEQFF.

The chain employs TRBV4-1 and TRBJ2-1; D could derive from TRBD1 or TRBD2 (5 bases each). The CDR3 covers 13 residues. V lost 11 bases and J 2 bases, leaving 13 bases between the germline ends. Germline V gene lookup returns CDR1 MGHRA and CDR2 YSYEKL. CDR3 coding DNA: TGCGCCGGGTCTGGGGGTCCCTACAATGAGCAGTTCTTC. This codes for CAGSGGPYNEQFF.

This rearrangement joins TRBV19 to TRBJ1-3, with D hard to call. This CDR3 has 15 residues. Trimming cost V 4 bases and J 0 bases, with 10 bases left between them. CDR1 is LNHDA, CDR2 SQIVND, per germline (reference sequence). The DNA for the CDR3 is TGTGCCAGTAGTAGGTTCGACCACTCTGGAAACACCATATATTTT. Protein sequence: CASSRFDHSGNTIYF.

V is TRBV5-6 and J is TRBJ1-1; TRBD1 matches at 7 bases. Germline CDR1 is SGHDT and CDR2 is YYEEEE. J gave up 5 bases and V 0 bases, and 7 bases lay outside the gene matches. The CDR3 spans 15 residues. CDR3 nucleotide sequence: TGTGCCAGCAGCTTGGCTTACAGGGGTGAGACTGAAGCTTTCTTT. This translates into CASSLAYRGETEAFF. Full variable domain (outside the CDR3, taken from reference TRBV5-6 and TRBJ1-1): DAGVTQSPTHLIKTRGQQVTLRCSPKSGHDTVSWYQQALGQGPQFIFQYYEEEERQRGNFPDRFSGHQFPNYSSELNVNALLLGDSALYLCASSLAYRGETEAFFGQGTRLTVV.

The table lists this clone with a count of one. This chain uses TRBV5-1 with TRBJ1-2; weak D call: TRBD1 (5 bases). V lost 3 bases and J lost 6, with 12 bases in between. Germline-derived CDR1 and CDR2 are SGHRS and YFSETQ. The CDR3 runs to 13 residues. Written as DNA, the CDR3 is TGCGCCAGCAGCTCAGGTCCCAGGGATGGCTACACCTTC. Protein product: CASSSGPRDGYTF.